This T cell receptor (beta chain) derives from a study of cytomegalovirus exposure and HLA in healthy donors. Comments on this clone: Sequence at one end of the junction differs from germline and may be a read error.

PCR amplification relied on 60 Vbeta primers (plus 13 Jbeta primers). TCRdb's table, derived via immunoSEQ multiplex PCR, lists solely in-frame clones and lacks some. This sample yields some 56,000 clones, of which less than 70% are seen a single time; about 12% belongs to the top ten. The CDR3 covers 13 residues. Germline-derived CDR1 and CDR2 are SEHNR and FQNEAQ (reference sequence). The chain joins TRBV7-9 to TRBJ1-1; maybe TRBD1 (5 bases). The clonotype comes from a human donor in good health. The sequenced sample consisted of PBMCs. CDR3 sequence reads: CASSQAMGEEVEF. As DNA, the CDR3 is TGTGCCAGCAGCCAGGCTATGGGGGAGGAAGTTGAATTT.